This T cell receptor (beta chain) came from a study of blood T cell repertoires in COVID-19. Turning to the study itself: Samples representing acute and convalescent COVID-19 were sourced from the United States, Italy and Spain.

Per the original methods: Amplification of reference gene primers was used by the study to estimate nucleated cell counts. The data were produced by immunoSEQ multiplex PCR, yet TCRdb's version contains in-frame clones alone and is incomplete. That table furnishes V, J and clone size, whereas the DNA furnished D and trimming. The repertoire consists of around 120,000 clones, with 90% occurring once and the leading ten covering under 4.5%. The clonotype comes from a man between 50 and 59 years old with active COVID-19. The sequencing sample was made of peripheral blood.

CDR3 coding DNA: TGTGCCAGCAGCGTAGCTACTAAACCCTATGGCTACACCTTC. Protein product: CASSVATKPYGYTF. V usage is TRBV9 and J usage is TRBJ1-2; D call uncertain. Germline V lookup: CDR1 SGDLS, CDR2 YYNGEE. V was pared by 0 bases and J by 4 bases, with 10 bases between. The CDR3 extends over 14 amino acids.